This entry lists 30 T cell receptor beta chains sequenced from one sample in a study of cytomegalovirus exposure and HLA in healthy donors. Vbeta (60) and Jbeta (13) primers were used in the PCR. The table came from immunoSEQ multiplex PCR; TCRdb's copy has only in-frame clones and leaves some out. The repertoire consists of around 180,000 clones, with around 81% occurring once and the leading ten covering roughly 2.1%. Sequencing used PBMCs. These receptors came from a woman between 18 and 30 years old in good health and CMV-seropositive.

V usage is TRBV11-3 and J usage is TRBJ2-3; D gene unclear. The CDR3 spans 11 residues. The V and J ends lost 5 bases and 5 bases respectively, with 5 bases between them. The germline gives CDR1 SGHNT, CDR2 YENEEA. The CDR3 DNA reads TGTGCCAGCAGCGCGCAAGATACGCAGTATTTT. This sequence encodes CASSAQDTQYF.

J is TRBJ2-7 and V is TRBV28; possibly TRBD1 for D (6 bases). CDR3 length equals 15 residues. Trimming shortened V by 6 bases and J by 0 bases, and 15 bases separated the two germline ends. CDR1 is MDHEN, CDR2 SYDVKM, per germline. This CDR3 reads CASRPTGQTSYEQYV. DNA for the CDR3: TGTGCCAGCAGACCGACAGGCCAAACCTCCTACGAGCAGTACGTC.

V usage is TRBV6-1 and J usage is TRBJ2-7, with a tentative D call TRBD2 (5 bases). There are 12 residues in the CDR3. With 4 bases removed from V and 6 bases from J, the gap between germline ends came to 10 bases. From germline, CDR1 is MNHNS and CDR2 SASEGT. This CDR3 reads CASSAGRIEQYV. DNA of the CDR3: TGTGCCAGCAGTGCTGGGAGAATCGAGCAGTACGTC.

The chain has TRBV12-5 and TRBJ2-1, with 7 bases lining up with TRBD2. Germline loops: CDR1 LGHNT, CDR2 FRNRAP. The CDR3 consists of 13 residues. J gave up 6 bases and V 5 bases, and 4 bases lay outside the gene matches. The CDR3: CASGTGTTNEQFF. The CDR3 nucleotides read TGTGCTAGTGGTACTGGGACTACCAATGAGCAGTTCTTC.

The chain uses TRBV28 and TRBJ1-5, with a weak D call TRBD1 (5 bases). Trimming removed 6 bases at V and 0 bases at J, with 12 bases between. The CDR3 is made up of 15 amino acids. Germline V lookup: CDR1 MDHEN, CDR2 SYDVKM. The CDR3 region is CASRRLGASNQPQHF. DNA for the CDR3: TGTGCCAGCAGAAGGCTAGGGGCTAGCAATCAGCCCCAGCATTTT.

CDR3 region: CASRAYSSTDTQYF. The CDR3 nucleotides read TGTGCCAGCAGAGCATACTCTAGCACAGATACGCAGTATTTT. V and J are TRBV2 and TRBJ2-3; D unclear. Germline CDR1 is SNHLY and CDR2 is FYNNEI. The CDR3 extends over 14 amino acids. V lost 6 bases and J 0 bases, leaving 10 bases between the germline ends.

This sequence joins TRBV7-6 and TRBJ2-3; 11 bases align to TRBD2. Germline V lookup: CDR1 SGHVS, CDR2 FNYEAQ. The V segment lost 6 bases and the J segment 4 bases; nucleotides outside the gene matches: 6. The CDR3 extends over 15 amino acids. In nucleotides, the CDR3 is TGTGCCAGCAGGGAAACTAGCGGGGGTGCAGATACGCAGTATTTT. Protein product: CASRETSGGADTQYF.

This clone was found a few times. V is TRBV12-5 and J is TRBJ2-1; D perhaps matches TRBD1 (5 bases). The length of the CDR3 is 14 residues. Germline CDR1 is LGHNT and CDR2 is FRNRAP. With 3 bases removed from V and 3 bases from J, the gap between germline ends came to 9 bases. The CDR3 here is CASGFRADYNEQFF. For the CDR3, the DNA is TGTGCTAGTGGTTTCAGGGCGGACTACAATGAGCAGTTCTTC.

The chain joins TRBV7-9 to TRBJ2-7, with a tentative D call TRBD1 (6 bases). From germline, CDR1 is SEHNR and CDR2 FQNEAQ (reference sequence). This CDR3 region has 14 residues. The V end lost 2 bases, the J end lost 2 bases, and 10 bases lay between the germline ends. The CDR3 loop reads CASSLPGEPYEQYF. In DNA, the CDR3 is TGTGCCAGCAGCTTACCAGGGGAACCCTACGAGCAGTACTTC.

The chain joins TRBV19 to TRBJ2-3; D is uncertain. V was cut by 7 bases and J by 0 bases, with 11 bases left in between. The V gene's germline CDR1 is LNHDA and CDR2 SQIVND (reference sequence). The CDR3 is made up of 14 amino acids. CDR3 in amino acids: CASNQRLSTDTQYF. The CDR3 DNA reads as TGTGCCAGTAACCAGCGACTTAGCACAGATACGCAGTATTTT.

This clone was found once. This chain connects TRBV29-1 to TRBJ1-1; D is perhaps TRBD1 (6 bases). The CDR3 consists of 12 residues. Germline-derived CDR1 and CDR2 are SQVTM and ANQGSEA. CDR3 sequence: CAETGLNTEAFF. The CDR3 bases are TGCGCAGAGACAGGACTGAACACTGAAGCTTTCTTT.

This rearrangement joins TRBV9 to TRBJ1-2, with unresolved D. The CDR3 is made up of 12 amino acids. V was trimmed by 0 bases and J by 7 bases, leaving 7 bases between them. Germline loops: CDR1 SGDLS, CDR2 YYNGEE. This CDR3 is CASSVGQGGYTF. The DNA of the CDR3 is TGTGCCAGCAGCGTAGGACAAGGTGGCTACACCTTC.

This rearrangement joins TRBV2 to TRBJ1-1, with 8 bases lining up with TRBD1. With V trimmed by 4 bases and J by 5 bases, 6 bases remained unmatched. Germline V gene data show CDR1 as SNHLY and CDR2 as FYNNEI. CDR3 size: 14 residues. DNA of the CDR3: TGTGCCAGCAGTGGACAACAGGGGGTAACTGAAGCTTTCTTT. It codes for CASSGQQGVTEAFF.

The chain has TRBV28 and TRBJ1-2; the D is unclear. The CDR3 contains 12 residues. V was shortened by 6 bases and J by 1 base, with 6 bases between the two germline ends. Germline V gene lookup returns CDR1 MDHEN and CDR2 SYDVKM. The DNA of the CDR3 is TGTGCCAGCAGCGGCGGTAACTATGGCTACACCTTC. This translates into CASSGGNYGYTF.

V and J are TRBV10-1 and TRBJ1-2; D remains unclear. Per the germline V gene, CDR1 is WNHNN and CDR2 is SYGVQD (reference sequence). This CDR3 region has 10 residues. V was clipped by 4 bases and J by 6 bases, with 3 bases between them. Here the CDR3 reads CASSVNGYTF. In DNA form, the CDR3 reads TGCGCCAGCAGTGTAAATGGCTACACCTTC.

This chain joins TRBV5-1 and TRBJ1-1, with TRBD1 as a possible D gene (5 bases). The CDR3 is 15 residues long. Per the germline V gene, CDR1 is SGHRS and CDR2 is YFSETQ. The ends were cut back, 4 bases at V and 1 base at J, with 14 bases in the middle. This chain's CDR3 is CASSGGGNKNTEAFF. Here the CDR3 DNA reads TGCGCCAGCAGCGGGGGAGGGAATAAGAACACTGAAGCTTTCTTT.

The V gene is TRBV13, the J gene TRBJ1-4; 7 bases are shared with TRBD1. With V trimmed by 8 bases and J by 8 bases, 5 bases remained unmatched. The CDR3 runs to 12 residues. The germline gives CDR1 PRHDT, CDR2 FYEKMQ (reference sequence). Here the CDR3 reads CASATGYEKLFF. CDR3 nucleotide sequence: TGTGCCAGCGCGACAGGGTACGAAAAACTGTTTTTT.

The chain links TRBV4-2 to TRBJ2-7, with a weak D call TRBD2 (7 bases). Germline CDR1 LGHNA, CDR2 YNFKEQ. V lost 3 bases, J lost 4 bases, and 16 bases lay in between. The CDR3 runs to 15 residues. CDR3 protein: CASSHRQEGGYEQYF. In DNA form, the CDR3 reads TGTGCCAGCAGCCACCGACAGGAGGGGGGGTACGAGCAGTACTTC.

This clone has only one observation. This rearrangement joins TRBV7-9 to TRBJ1-5, with D unclear. The germline gives CDR1 SEHNR, CDR2 FQNEAQ (reference sequence). Between the trimmed V and J ends, which lost 0 bases and 7 bases, there was a span of 10 bases. The CDR3 contains 14 residues. CDR3 sequence (DNA): TGTGCCAGCAGCTTAGCCCCTGGACTGCAGCCCCAGCATTTT. This codes for CASSLAPGLQPQHF.

The sample holds a few counts of this clone. The chain employs TRBV2 and TRBJ1-2; no reliable D call. Trimming pared 6 bases from V and 6 bases from J, leaving 14 bases between. Per the germline V gene, CDR1 is SNHLY and CDR2 is FYNNEI. CDR3 length: 13 amino acids. CDR3 DNA: TGTGCCAGCAGGCGGGAGGTTAGCGATGGCTACACCTTC. Translating gives CASRREVSDGYTF.

V and J are TRBV11-2 and TRBJ1-3; weak D call: TRBD1 (6 bases). Germline V gene data show CDR1 as SGHAT and CDR2 as FQNNGV. The CDR3 has 16 residues. Trimming took off 1 base at V and 2 bases at J, with 12 bases between the two ends. The CDR3, as DNA: TGTGCCAGCAGCTTAGTCGGTCGGGACACTGGAAACACCATATATTTT. The encoded protein is CASSLVGRDTGNTIYF.

This clone was picked up a small number of times. Other DNA sequences of this sample code for an identical CDR3. V gene TRBV10-3 combines with J gene TRBJ1-5; 10 nucleotides agree with TRBD1. Trimming at V came to 8 bases and at J to 2 bases, leaving 3 bases not matched to a gene. The V gene's germline CDR1 is ENHRY and CDR2 SYGVKD. This CDR3 contains 14 residues. The CDR3 region is CAIWTGGGNQPQHF. CDR3 sequence (DNA): TGTGCCATCTGGACAGGGGGTGGCAATCAGCCCCAGCATTTT.

V gene TRBV5-6 combines with J gene TRBJ2-6; D remains ambiguous. Germline values: CDR1 SGHDT, CDR2 YYEEEE. V was pared by 3 bases and J by 0 bases, with 13 bases between. The CDR3 is 17 residues long. This chain's CDR3 is CASSSRPTASGANVLTF. The DNA for the CDR3 is TGTGCCAGCAGCTCCCGTCCGACTGCCTCTGGGGCCAACGTCCTGACTTTC.

The chain links TRBV5-1 to TRBJ2-1; no reliable D call. This CDR3 has 14 residues. The germline CDR1 and CDR2 sequences are SGHRS and YFSETQ. Between the trimmed V and J ends, which lost 5 bases and 8 bases, there was a span of 17 bases. As DNA, the CDR3 is TGCGCCAGCAGTATTAGGCGGAGTTTAGATGAGCAGTTCTTC. It encodes CASSIRRSLDEQFF.

V gene TRBV25-1 combines with J gene TRBJ1-1; tentative D call: TRBD1 (5 bases). Trimming shortened V by 7 bases and J by 8 bases, and 11 bases separated the two germline ends. Germline CDR1 MGHDK, CDR2 SYGVNS. The CDR3 is made up of 11 amino acids. In DNA form, the CDR3 reads TGTGCCAGCATCCTTGGGGGGGAAGCTTTCTTT. As protein: CASILGGEAFF. Full variable domain (rest looked up from reference TRBV25-1 and TRBJ1-1): EADIYQTPRYLVIGTGKKITLECSQTMGHDKMYWYQQDPGMELHLIHYSYGVNSTEKGDLSSESTVSRIRTEHFPLTLESARPSHTSQYLCASILGGEAFFGQGTRLTVV.

V gene TRBV5-1 combines with J gene TRBJ2-5, with D possibly being TRBD2 (6 bases). V was shortened by 0 bases and J by 5 bases, with 11 bases between the two germline ends. The CDR3 runs to 14 residues. The germline V gene encodes CDR1 SGHRS and CDR2 YFSETQ. This CDR3 reads CASSLVAGRETQYF. CDR3 nucleotide sequence: TGCGCCAGCAGCTTGGTGGCGGGGAGGGAGACCCAGTACTTC. Full variable domain (remainder filled in from reference TRBV5-1 and TRBJ2-5): KAGVTQTPRYLIKTRGQQVTLSCSPISGHRSVSWYQQTPGQGLQFLFEYFSETQRNKGNFPGRFSGRQFSNSRSEMNVSTLELGDSALYLCASSLVAGRETQYFGPGTRLLVL.

The rearrangement links TRBV7-2 to TRBJ2-4, with 10 nucleotides matching TRBD2. The CDR3 runs to 14 residues. Germline assignment: CDR1 SGHTA and CDR2 FQGNSA. Unmatched junction bases numbered 7, after V lost 3 bases and J lost 11 bases. The CDR3 nucleotides read TGTGCCAGCAGCTTTTACCGACTAGCGGGTCTTCAGTACTTC. As protein: CASSFYRLAGLQYF.

J is TRBJ2-5 and V is TRBV7-3; 16 bases align to TRBD2. Germline trimming cut 4 bases from V and 5 bases from J; bases unmatched to any gene: 10. Germline assignment: CDR1 SGHTA and CDR2 FQGTGA. The CDR3 contains 18 residues. DNA of the CDR3: TGTGCCAGCAGCTCCGGGACTAGCGGGGGGGCTAGGATGGAGACCCAGTACTTC. Encoded protein: CASSSGTSGGARMETQYF.

This chain connects TRBV7-2 to TRBJ2-7; TRBD1 matches at 10 bases. Germline V gene sequence: CDR1 SGHTA, CDR2 FQGNSA. The V segment lost 5 bases and the J segment 4 bases; nucleotides outside the gene matches: 5. The CDR3 runs to 14 residues. The CDR3 region has the DNA TGTGCCAGCAGCAAAGGACAGGGGGGGTACGAGCAGTACTTC. As protein: CASSKGQGGYEQYF.

J is TRBJ2-5 and V is TRBV28, with 11 nucleotides matching TRBD2. CDR3 length equals 17 residues. V trimming: 5 bases; J trimming: 5 bases; junction bases outside the gene matches: 13. In germline, CDR1 is MDHEN, CDR2 SYDVKM. For the CDR3, the DNA is TGTGCCAGCAGTCTAGTAGCGGGGGGGCCCTACGGGGAGACCCAGTACTTC. This encodes CASSLVAGGPYGETQYF.